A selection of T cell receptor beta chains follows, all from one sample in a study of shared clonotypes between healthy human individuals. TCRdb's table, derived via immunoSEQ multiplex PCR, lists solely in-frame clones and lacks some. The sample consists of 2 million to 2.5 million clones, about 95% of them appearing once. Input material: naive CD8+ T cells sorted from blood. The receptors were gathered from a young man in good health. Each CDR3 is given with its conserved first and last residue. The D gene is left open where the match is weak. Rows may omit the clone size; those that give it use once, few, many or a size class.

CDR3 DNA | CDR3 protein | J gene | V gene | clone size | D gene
TGTGCCAGCAGCTACGACAGGGGTGGCGATCAGCCCCAGCATTTT | CASSYDRGGDQPQHF | TRBJ1-5 | TRBV5-6 | - | TRBD1
TGTGCCAGCAGCTTAGTTCGTGGGAAAGAGACCCAGTACTTC | CASSLVRGKETQYF | TRBJ2-5 | TRBV7-2 | - | -
TGTGCCAGCAGCTTTGTGGACAGTTCCTACGAGCAGTACTTC | CASSFVDSSYEQYF | TRBJ2-7 | TRBV5-6 | - | -
TGTGCCAGCAGCCCACAGGGGCGCTCCTACAATGAGCAGTTCTTC | CASSPQGRSYNEQFF | TRBJ2-1 | TRBV7-9 | - | TRBD1
TGTGCCAGCAGTGAACTTGGGACAGCTCTCTATGGCTACACCTTC | CASSELGTALYGYTF | TRBJ1-2 | TRBV2 | - | TRBD1
TGTGCCATCAGTGACCTAAAAGGAACTGAAGCTTTCTTT | CAISDLKGTEAFF | TRBJ1-1 | TRBV10-3 | - | -
TGTGCCAGCAGCTCGGGACTAGCGGGAGGCGCCTACGAGCAGTACTTC | CASSSGLAGGAYEQYF | TRBJ2-7 | TRBV7-6 | - | TRBD2
TGCAGCGTTCTCACAGGGGAGTTCTACGAGCAGTACTTC | CSVLTGEFYEQYF | TRBJ2-7 | TRBV29-1 | - | TRBD1
TGTGCCAGCAGCGGAGGGGGACAGTTAAGGGGAGAGACCCAGTACTTC | CASSGGGQLRGETQYF | TRBJ2-5 | TRBV11-2 | - | -
TGTGCCAGCAGTCAGGGGGCAGATACGCAGTATTTT | CASSQGADTQYF | TRBJ2-3 | TRBV13 | - | TRBD1
TGTGCCAGCGTGGGGGGCAATGAGCAGTTCTTC | CASVGGNEQFF | TRBJ2-1 | TRBV28 | - | -
TGTGCCAGCAGCCAAGAGACAGGGGGCGCGTCTGAAGCTTTCTTT | CASSQETGGASEAFF | TRBJ1-1 | TRBV7-9 | - | TRBD1
TGTGCCAGCAGCCCGAAGGCGAGTACTGAAGCTTTCTTT | CASSPKASTEAFF | TRBJ1-1 | TRBV7-9 | - | -
TGTGCCAGCAGTTCAGCGGGAGGGGTCCAAGAGACCCAGTACTTC | CASSSAGGVQETQYF | TRBJ2-5 | TRBV6-5 | - | TRBD2
TGCGCCGCCCGACTAGGTCTGGCCTACGAGCAGTACTTC | CAARLGLAYEQYF | TRBJ2-7 | TRBV23-1 | - | -
TGTGCCAGCAGTGGCAGCGGGACTGAAGCTTTCTTT | CASSGSGTEAFF | TRBJ1-1 | TRBV6-5 | - | -
TGTGCCAGCAGTCTAGGCGGGGGGGTGCAAACCAGCGGGGAGCTGTTTTTT | CASSLGGGVQTSGELFF | TRBJ2-2 | TRBV28 | - | TRBD2
TGTGCCAGCAGCGACCCGACTAGCGGGGGAACAGATACGCAGTATTTT | CASSDPTSGGTDTQYF | TRBJ2-3 | TRBV5-4 | - | TRBD2
TGTGCCAGTAGTGAACCGGGAAGGCGCACAGATACGCAGTATTTT | CASSEPGRRTDTQYF | TRBJ2-3 | TRBV19 | - | -
TGTGCCAGCAGCTTAGAGGGCCCCTTCTACGAGCAGTACTTC | CASSLEGPFYEQYF | TRBJ2-7 | TRBV11-2 | - | -
TGTGCCAGCAGTTACGGTAAAGGGATCAATCAGCCCCAGCATTTT | CASSYGKGINQPQHF | TRBJ1-5 | TRBV6-5 | once | -
TGTGCCAGCAGTCCCGGACATGCCTACGAGCAGTACTTC | CASSPGHAYEQYF | TRBJ2-7 | TRBV6-5 | - | -
TGTGCCAGCAGTTTGTGGGGGGAAGACAATCAGCCCCAGCATTTT | CASSLWGEDNQPQHF | TRBJ1-5 | TRBV27 | - | -
TGTGCCAGCAGTTTAGTGTCCTATAATTCACCCCTCCACTTT | CASSLVSYNSPLHF | TRBJ1-6 | TRBV27 | - | -
TGTGCCAGCAGCACGCCCGGGGACTATCAGAACAATGAGCAGTTCTTC | CASSTPGDYQNNEQFF | TRBJ2-1 | TRBV7-9 | - | TRBD2
TGTGCCAGCAGCCCGAGCGGGTGGAGCTCCTACGAGCAGTACTTC | CASSPSGWSSYEQYF | TRBJ2-7 | TRBV14 | - | -